Each of the 5 T cell receptor beta chains below was sequenced from the same sample in a study of Ad26.COV2.S vaccination and SARS-CoV-2 variants. The method was immunoSEQ multiplex PCR; TCRdb's version includes in-frame clones alone and lacks a portion of them. The table shows some 410,000 clones, with 92% occurring only once. Treatment meaning: some 20 received Ad26.COV2.S at low or high dose, single or two shots; several received placebo; per-sample allocation not given. The samples date from day 63 after the first vaccine or placebo injection. Material: peripheral blood, obtained in a trial of Ad26.COV2.S vaccine versus placebo. These receptors all stem from a person aged 18 to 59 who received the Ad26.COV2.S COVID-19 vaccine or a placebo.

V is TRBV19 and J is TRBJ2-3; D tentatively fits TRBD1 or TRBD2 (6 bases each). V dropped 2 bases and J dropped 4 bases, with 16 bases sitting between them. Germline CDR1 LNHDA, CDR2 SQIVND (reference sequence). The CDR3 is 16 amino acids. The chain's CDR3 is CASSILGGPGADTQYF. The CDR3 DNA follows: TGTGCCAGTAGTATATTAGGGGGGCCGGGGGCAGATACGCAGTATTTT.

The rearrangement links TRBV2 to TRBJ1-5, with D possibly being TRBD1 (5 bases). V was clipped by 3 bases and J by 4 bases, with 19 bases between them. Germline CDR1 is SNHLY and CDR2 is FYNNEI. The length of the CDR3 is 17 residues. This chain's CDR3 is CASSDLSWARENQPQHF. As DNA, the CDR3 is TGTGCCAGCAGTGATCTATCTTGGGCCAGGGAAAATCAGCCCCAGCATTTT.

The chain combines TRBV7-2 with TRBJ1-5; D remains ambiguous. Germline lookup yields CDR1 SGHTA and CDR2 FQGNSA. With 0 bases removed from V and 0 bases from J, the gap between germline ends came to 9 bases. CDR3 length: 16 amino acids. The CDR3 coding sequence is TGTGCCAGCAGCTTAGCGTCAGACTATAGCAATCAGCCCCAGCATTTT. Translating it yields CASSLASDYSNQPQHF.

A few counts support this clone. The chain uses TRBV6-2 or TRBV6-3 and TRBJ1-6; 8 bases agree with TRBD1. CDR3 size: 14 residues. The V gene's germline CDR1 is MNHEY and CDR2 SVGEGT. The V gene end was trimmed by 4 bases and the J gene end by 9 bases; junction bases not matched to a gene: 5. CDR3 bases: TGTGCCAGCAGTTGGACAGGGAAGAGTTCACCCCTCCACTTT. Translated, it gives CASSWTGKSSPLHF.

The V and J genes are TRBV27 and TRBJ2-1; D might be TRBD1 (6 bases). V was cut by 5 bases and J by 3 bases, with 11 bases left in between. CDR1 is MNHEY and CDR2 is SMNVEV in the germline V gene (reference sequence). The CDR3 loop spans 14 amino acids. CDR3 coding DNA: TGTGCCAGCAGTAGAGGGGGATTCTACAATGAGCAGTTCTTC. This sequence encodes CASSRGGFYNEQFF.